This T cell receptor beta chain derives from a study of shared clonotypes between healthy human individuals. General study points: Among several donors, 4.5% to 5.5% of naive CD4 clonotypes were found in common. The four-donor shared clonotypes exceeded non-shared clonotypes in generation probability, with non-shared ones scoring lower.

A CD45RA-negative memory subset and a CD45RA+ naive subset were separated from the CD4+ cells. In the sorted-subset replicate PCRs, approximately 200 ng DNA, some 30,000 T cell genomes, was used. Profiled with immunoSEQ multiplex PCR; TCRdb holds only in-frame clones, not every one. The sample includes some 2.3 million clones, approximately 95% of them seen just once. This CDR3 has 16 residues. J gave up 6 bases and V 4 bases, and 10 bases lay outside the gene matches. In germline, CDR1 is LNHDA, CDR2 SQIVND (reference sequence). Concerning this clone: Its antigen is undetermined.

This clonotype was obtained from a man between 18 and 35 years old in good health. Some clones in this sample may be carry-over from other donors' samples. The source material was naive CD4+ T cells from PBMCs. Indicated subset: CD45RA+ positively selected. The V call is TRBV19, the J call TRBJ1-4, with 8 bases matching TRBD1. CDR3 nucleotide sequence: TGTGCCAGTAGTACCGGACCAGGGGGCATATATGAAAAACTGTTTTTT. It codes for CASSTGPGGIYEKLFF.